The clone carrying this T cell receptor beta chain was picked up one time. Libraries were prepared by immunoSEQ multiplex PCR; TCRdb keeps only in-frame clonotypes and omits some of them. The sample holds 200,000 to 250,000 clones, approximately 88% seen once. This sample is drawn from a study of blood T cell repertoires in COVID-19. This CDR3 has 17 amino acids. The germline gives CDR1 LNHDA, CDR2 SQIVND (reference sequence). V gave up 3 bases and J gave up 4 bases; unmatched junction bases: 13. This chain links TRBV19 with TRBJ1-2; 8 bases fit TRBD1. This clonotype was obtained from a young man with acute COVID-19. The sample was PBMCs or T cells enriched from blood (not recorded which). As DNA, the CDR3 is TGTGCCAGTAGTATTCTTCAGGGGGCAAAATCGGGCTATGGCTACACCTTC. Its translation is CASSILQGAKSGYGYTF.